These 15 T cell receptor beta chains were sequenced from one sample in a study of blood T cell repertoires in COVID-19. Produced via immunoSEQ multiplex PCR; TCRdb's table is partial and in-frame only. The data hold some 140,000 clones, with 70% to 90% observed a single time. Source material: peripheral blood. These receptors came from a human donor in a cohort sampled during active COVID-19.

The sample holds one count of this clone. V gene TRBV4-1 combines with J gene TRBJ1-1; TRBD1 matches at 9 bases. Germline CDR1 reads MGHRA; CDR2 reads YSYEKL. This CDR3 region has 14 residues. V shed 3 bases, J shed 10 bases, and the junction held 9 bases outside the gene matches. CDR3 amino acids: CASSQMDRGLIAFF. DNA for the CDR3: TGCGCCAGCAGCCAGATGGACAGGGGACTGATAGCTTTCTTT.

The chain recombines TRBV19 with TRBJ1-2; D is possibly TRBD1 (5 bases). V lost 3 bases, J lost 4 bases, and 9 bases lay in between. CDR1 and CDR2 (germline): LNHDA, SQIVND (reference sequence). The CDR3 length is 13 residues. The CDR3 region has the DNA TGTGCCAGTAGTATTTGGGGCGGCTATGGCTACACCTTC. Its protein product is CASSIWGGYGYTF.

The CDR3 DNA follows: TGCGCCAGCAGCCCACTAGCGGGGGAGCGCACAGATACGCAGTATTTT. Translating gives CASSPLAGERTDTQYF. The chain uses TRBV4-1 and TRBJ2-3, with TRBD2 matching 11 bases. The CDR3 is made up of 16 amino acids. Trimming at V came to 4 bases and at J to 1 base, leaving 4 bases not matched to a gene. Germline values: CDR1 MGHRA, CDR2 YSYEKL.

The CDR3 DNA follows: TGTGCCAGCAGCTACCGGCGGGGACAGGCCTACTACGAGCAGTACTTC. Encoded protein: CASSYRRGQAYYEQYF. The V gene is TRBV5-6, the J gene TRBJ2-7; TRBD1 matches 8 bases. V lost 3 bases and J lost 3; bases outside the gene matches: 11. Germline CDR1 SGHDT, CDR2 YYEEEE. The CDR3 has 16 residues.

The rearrangement links TRBV30 to TRBJ1-1, with D perhaps TRBD1 (5 bases). The CDR3 is 13 residues long. Trimming removed 7 bases at V and 4 bases at J, with 16 bases between. Germline V gene lookup returns CDR1 GTSNPN and CDR2 SVGIG (reference sequence). CDR3 DNA: TGTGCCTTCCAACCCGGCAGGGTCACTGAAGCTTTCTTT. Encoded protein: CAFQPGRVTEAFF. The full variable domain, rest sourced from reference TRBV30 and TRBJ1-1, is SQTIHQWPATLVQPVGSPLSLECTVEGTSNPNLYWYRQAAGRGLQLLFYSVGIGQISSEVPQNLSASRPQDRQFILSSKKLLLSDSGFYLCAFQPGRVTEAFFGQGTRLTVV.

The count of this clone is one. This chain links TRBV27 with TRBJ2-1, with 8 bases that match TRBD2. CDR3 size: 15 residues. Germline V gene data show CDR1 as MNHEY and CDR2 as SMNVEV (reference sequence). With V trimmed by 5 bases and J by 4 bases, 7 bases remained unmatched. CDR3 sequence reads: CASSPRLATYNEQFF. CDR3 bases: TGTGCCAGCAGTCCCCGACTAGCGACTTACAATGAGCAGTTCTTC.

The chain has TRBV30 and TRBJ2-2; D ambiguous. The V and J ends lost 4 bases and 1 base respectively, with 7 bases between them. Germline lookup yields CDR1 GTSNPN and CDR2 SVGIG (reference sequence). This CDR3 region has 13 residues. The CDR3 region has the DNA TGTGCCTGGAAGCCGGGGAACACCGGGGAGCTGTTTTTT. It specifies CAWKPGNTGELFF.

The rearrangement links TRBV27 to TRBJ1-1; the match to TRBD1 covers 9 bases. The CDR3 has 16 amino acids. J was trimmed by 1 base and V by 5 bases; bases with no gene match: 8. Germline CDR1 MNHEY, CDR2 SMNVEV (reference sequence). CDR3 nucleotide sequence: TGTGCCAGCAGTACCCGGACAGGGGCTAAGAACACTGAAGCTTTCTTT. Its protein product is CASSTRTGAKNTEAFF.

This sequence joins TRBV7-4 and TRBJ1-6, with no clear D. Trimming removed 4 bases from V and 9 bases from J, with 13 bases in between. The CDR3 has 14 residues. The V gene's germline CDR1 is SGHVT and CDR2 SQSDAQ. CDR3 sequence (DNA): TGTGCCAGCAGCTATTGGAGGTTTATTTCACCCCTCCACTTT. Amino acids: CASSYWRFISPLHF.

V and J are TRBV12-2 and TRBJ2-7; the listed D gene, TRBD2, was not tested against the DNA. TRBV12-2 is reported as a pseudogene. CDR3 length equals 17 residues. The CDR3 loop is CASRFTGSTLHSYEQYF. The CDR3 nucleotides read TGTGCAAGTCGCTTTACCGGGAGCACCCTTCACTCCTACGAGCAGTACTTC.

This chain connects TRBV7-9 to TRBJ1-2; TRBD1 agrees at 9 bases. Germline CDR1 and CDR2: SEHNR and FQNEAQ (reference sequence). This CDR3 is 19 amino acids long. V was clipped by 1 base and J by 0 bases; unmatched bases: 12. The CDR3 region is CASSLGPGQGREANYGYTF. The CDR3 DNA reads as TGTGCCAGCAGCTTAGGGCCGGGACAGGGAAGGGAAGCTAACTATGGCTACACCTTC.

The chain has TRBV7-8 and TRBJ2-5; D gene uncertain. CDR1 and CDR2 (germline): SGHVS, FQNEAQ. V lost 5 bases and J lost 2, with 18 bases in between. This CDR3 contains 16 residues. The CDR3 DNA reads TGTGCCAGCAGCCCATCAGGCTATTCCCCACAAGAGACCCAGTACTTC. It translates to CASSPSGYSPQETQYF.

The chain combines TRBV10-3 with TRBJ1-2; 7 nucleotides line up with TRBD1. V dropped 11 bases and J dropped 9; count of bases not matched to a gene: 15. There are 13 residues in the CDR3. Germline assignment: CDR1 ENHRY and CDR2 SYGVKD. The CDR3 sequence: CALNPGQGVSYTF. In nucleotides, the CDR3 is TGTGCCCTAAACCCCGGCCAGGGGGTTAGCTACACCTTC.

J is TRBJ2-7 and V is TRBV7-8, with D tentatively TRBD2 (6 bases). This CDR3 has 14 residues. Germline loops: CDR1 SGHVS, CDR2 FQNEAQ. The germline V and J ends were trimmed by 2 bases and 4 bases, with 12 bases remaining between them. The chain's CDR3 is CASSLRRGTYEQYF. The DNA for the CDR3 is TGTGCCAGCAGCTTACGTCGGGGGACTTACGAGCAGTACTTC.

V gene TRBV5-1 combines with J gene TRBJ2-7; perhaps TRBD1 as D (5 bases). Germline V gives CDR1 SGHRS, CDR2 YFSETQ. Trimming removed 4 bases at V and 4 bases at J, with 18 bases between. The CDR3 runs 15 residues. In DNA, the CDR3 is TGCGCCAGCAGCGACCCAGACAGCGTCTGGTACGAGCAGTACTTC. Amino acids: CASSDPDSVWYEQYF.